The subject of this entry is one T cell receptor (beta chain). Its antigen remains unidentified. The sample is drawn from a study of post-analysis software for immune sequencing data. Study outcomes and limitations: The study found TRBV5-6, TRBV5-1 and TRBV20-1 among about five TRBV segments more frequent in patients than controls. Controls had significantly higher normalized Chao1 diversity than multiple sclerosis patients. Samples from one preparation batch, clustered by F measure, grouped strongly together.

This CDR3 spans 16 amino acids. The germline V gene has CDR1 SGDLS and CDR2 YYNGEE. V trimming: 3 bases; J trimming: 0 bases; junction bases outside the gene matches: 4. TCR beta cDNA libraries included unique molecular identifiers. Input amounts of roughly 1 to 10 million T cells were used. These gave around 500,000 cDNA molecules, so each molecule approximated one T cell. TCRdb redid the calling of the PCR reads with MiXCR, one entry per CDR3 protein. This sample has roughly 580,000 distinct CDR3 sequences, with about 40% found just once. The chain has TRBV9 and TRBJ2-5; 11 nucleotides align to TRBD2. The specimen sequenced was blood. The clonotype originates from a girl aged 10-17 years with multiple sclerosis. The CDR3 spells CASSAGTSGDQETQYF. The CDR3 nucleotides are TGTGCCAGCAGCGCCGGGACTAGCGGAGACCAAGAGACCCAGTACTTC.